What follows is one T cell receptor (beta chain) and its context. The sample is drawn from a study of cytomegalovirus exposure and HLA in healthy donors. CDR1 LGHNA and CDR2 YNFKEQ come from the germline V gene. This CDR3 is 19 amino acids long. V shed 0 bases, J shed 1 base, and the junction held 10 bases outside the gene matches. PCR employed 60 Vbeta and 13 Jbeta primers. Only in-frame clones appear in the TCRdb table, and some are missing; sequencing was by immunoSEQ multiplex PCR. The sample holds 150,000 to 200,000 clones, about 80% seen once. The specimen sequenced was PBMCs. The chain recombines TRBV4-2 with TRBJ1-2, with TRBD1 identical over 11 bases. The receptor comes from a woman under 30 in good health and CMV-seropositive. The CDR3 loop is CASSQEIADRGLHNYGYTF. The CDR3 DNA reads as TGTGCCAGCAGCCAAGAGATAGCGGACAGGGGGCTTCATAACTATGGCTACACCTTC.